What follows are 9 T cell receptor beta chains derived from one specimen sequenced in a study of CD8 T cells in ankylosing spondylitis. Notes on the study in general: Characteristic, it appeared, of ankylosing spondylitis blood was a TCR beta motif of roughly eight highly homologous variants.

These receptors lack a known antigen. In TCRdb, the 5' RACE reads were re-called with MiXCR into one record per CDR3 protein. The sample shows 330,000 or so distinct CDR3 sequences, roughly 8% of them seen only once. Sequences were obtained from blood, either unsorted or a sorted T cell fraction (not recorded which). The receptors here all came from a male donor with ankylosing spondylitis.

This clonotype has ten or more counts. The chain joins TRBV2 to TRBJ2-2, with 7 bases matching TRBD1. Trimming removed 7 bases from V and 5 bases from J; junction bases left unmatched: 10. The CDR3 loop spans 15 amino acids. The germline CDR1 and CDR2 sequences are SNHLY and FYNNEI. The CDR3 is CASTRQGSATGELFF. The CDR3 region has the DNA TGTGCCAGCACCAGACAGGGTTCAGCGACCGGGGAGCTGTTTTTT.

This clonotype appeared a few times. The chain has TRBV18 and TRBJ2-1; 8 bases agree with TRBD1. The germline gives CDR1 KGHSH, CDR2 LQKENI. V trimming: 3 bases; J trimming: 5 bases; junction bases outside the gene matches: 3. The CDR3 loop spans 14 amino acids. CDR3 amino acids: CASSPKDRDNEQFF. The CDR3, as DNA: TGTGCCAGCTCACCCAAGGACAGGGACAATGAGCAGTTCTTC.

This clonotype was detected only a few times. V is TRBV7-9 and J is TRBJ1-3; no firm D call. V lost 0 bases, J lost 0 bases, and 9 bases lay in between. Per germline, CDR1 SEHNR and CDR2 FQNEAQ (reference sequence). The CDR3 spans 16 residues. The CDR3 region is CASSLAGRSSGNTIYF. CDR3 in DNA: TGTGCCAGCAGCTTAGCCGGCAGAAGCTCTGGAAACACCATATATTTT.

This clonotype was seen ten or more times. The chain links TRBV4-1 to TRBJ2-2, with D unclear. Trimming cost V 0 bases and J 6 bases, with 8 bases left between them. The CDR3 consists of 14 residues. Germline-derived CDR1 and CDR2 are MGHRA and YSYEKL. The CDR3 DNA sequence: TGCGCCAGCAGCCAAGATTCGGCACCCGGGGAGCTGTTTTTT. Translated: CASSQDSAPGELFF.

This clonotype was observed many times. The rearrangement links TRBV6-2 or TRBV6-3 to TRBJ2-7; D remains unclear. Germline CDR1 is MNHEY and CDR2 is SVGEGT. This CDR3 is 12 amino acids long. V lost 4 bases, J lost 0 bases, and 4 bases lay in between. The CDR3 coding sequence is TGTGCCAGCAGTTCTCCCTCCTACGAGCAGTACTTC. Its protein is CASSSPSYEQYF.

This clonotype was observed a handful of times. This chain's CDR3 is CSASRLNRNIQYF. CDR3 DNA sequence: TGCAGTGCTTCCCGACTAAACCGGAACATTCAGTACTTC. V and J are TRBV20-1 and TRBJ2-4; tentative D call: TRBD2 (5 bases). Trimming pared 5 bases from V and 7 bases from J, leaving 15 bases between. Germline V gives CDR1 DFQATT, CDR2 SNEGSKA (reference sequence). This CDR3 contains 13 residues.

This clonotype has a count of ten or more. V and J are TRBV6-2 or TRBV6-3 and TRBJ2-2; 9 bases are a match to TRBD1. Germline V gene sequence: CDR1 MNHEY, CDR2 SVGEGT. The CDR3 is 14 amino acids. The V gene end was trimmed by 8 bases and the J gene end by 3 bases; junction bases not matched to a gene: 4. CDR3 in DNA: TGTGCCAGCGTACAGGGGGCTCACACCGGGGAGCTGTTTTTT. This encodes CASVQGAHTGELFF.

This clonotype came up many times. Its ends do not fully match the called genes, so a read error is possible. The chain carries TRBV7-9 and TRBJ2-3, with D perhaps TRBD2 (5 bases). The CDR3 is made up of 14 amino acids. From germline, CDR1 is SEHNR and CDR2 FQNEAQ (reference sequence). The CDR3 here is CAFHRGTGTNTQYF. The CDR3, as DNA: TGTGCCTTCCACCGGGGAACTGGCACAAATACGCAGTATTTT.

This clonotype was seen many times. The rearrangement links TRBV12-3 or TRBV12-4 to TRBJ2-2, with TRBD2 matching over 9 bases. This CDR3 is built from 16 residues. With 6 bases clipped from V and 3 bases from J, the junction kept 8 bases outside the gene matches. The CDR3 region has the DNA TGTGCCAGCAGCCCCCTGGCGGGAGGGGACACCGGGGAGCTGTTTTTT. This sequence encodes CASSPLAGGDTGELFF.